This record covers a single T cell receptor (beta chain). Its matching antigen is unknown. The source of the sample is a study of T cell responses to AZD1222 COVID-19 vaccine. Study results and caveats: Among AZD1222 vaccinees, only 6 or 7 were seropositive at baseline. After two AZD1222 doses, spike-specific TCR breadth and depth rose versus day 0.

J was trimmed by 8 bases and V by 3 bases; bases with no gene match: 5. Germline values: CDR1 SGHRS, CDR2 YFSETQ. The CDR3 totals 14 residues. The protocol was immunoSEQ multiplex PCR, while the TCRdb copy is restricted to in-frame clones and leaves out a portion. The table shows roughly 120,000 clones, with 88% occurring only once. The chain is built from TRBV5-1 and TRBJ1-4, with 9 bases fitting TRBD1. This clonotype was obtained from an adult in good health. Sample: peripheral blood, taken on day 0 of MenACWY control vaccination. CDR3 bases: TGCGCCAGCAGCTCGGGACAGGGAAGAGAAAAACTGTTTTTT. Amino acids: CASSSGQGREKLFF. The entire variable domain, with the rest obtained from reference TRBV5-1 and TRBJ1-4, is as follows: KAGVTQTPRYLIKTRGQQVTLSCSPISGHRSVSWYQQTPGQGLQFLFEYFSETQRNKGNFPGRFSGRQFSNSRSEMNVSTLELGDSALYLCASSSGQGREKLFFGSGTQLSVL.